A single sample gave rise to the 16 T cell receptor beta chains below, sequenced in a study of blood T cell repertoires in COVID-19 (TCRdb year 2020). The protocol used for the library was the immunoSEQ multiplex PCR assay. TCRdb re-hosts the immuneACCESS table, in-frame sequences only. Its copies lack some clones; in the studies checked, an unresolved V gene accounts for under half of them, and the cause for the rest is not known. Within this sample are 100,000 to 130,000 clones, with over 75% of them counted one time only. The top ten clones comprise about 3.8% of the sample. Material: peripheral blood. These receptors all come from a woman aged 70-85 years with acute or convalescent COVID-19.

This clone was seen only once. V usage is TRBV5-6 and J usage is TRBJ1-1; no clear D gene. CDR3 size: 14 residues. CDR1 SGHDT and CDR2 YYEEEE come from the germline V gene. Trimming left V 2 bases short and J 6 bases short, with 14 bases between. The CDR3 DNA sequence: TGTGCCAGCAGCTTCAGTGCACTCCAGGCTGAAGCTTTCTTT. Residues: CASSFSALQAEAFF. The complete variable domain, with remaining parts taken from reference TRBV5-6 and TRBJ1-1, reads DAGVTQSPTHLIKTRGQQVTLRCSPKSGHDTVSWYQQALGQGPQFIFQYYEEEERQRGNFPDRFSGHQFPNYSSELNVNALLLGDSALYLCASSFSALQAEAFFGQGTRLTVV.

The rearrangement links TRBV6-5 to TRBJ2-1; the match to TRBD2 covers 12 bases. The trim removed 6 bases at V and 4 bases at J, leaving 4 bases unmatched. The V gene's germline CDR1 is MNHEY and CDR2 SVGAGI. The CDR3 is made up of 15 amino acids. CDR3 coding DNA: TGTGCCAGCAGCCTGCTAGCGGGAGGGTACAATGAGCAGTTCTTC. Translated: CASSLLAGGYNEQFF.

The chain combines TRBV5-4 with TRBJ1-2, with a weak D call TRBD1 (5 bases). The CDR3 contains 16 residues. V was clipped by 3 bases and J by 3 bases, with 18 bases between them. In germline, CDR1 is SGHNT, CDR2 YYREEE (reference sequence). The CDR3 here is CASSYTPAQGDYGYTF. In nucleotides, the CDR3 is TGTGCCAGCAGCTACACACCAGCCCAGGGTGACTATGGCTACACCTTC.

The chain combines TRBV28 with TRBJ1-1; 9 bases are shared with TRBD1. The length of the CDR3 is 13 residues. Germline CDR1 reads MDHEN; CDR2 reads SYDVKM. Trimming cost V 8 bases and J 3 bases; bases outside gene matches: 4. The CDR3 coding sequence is TGTGCCAGCGGGGGACAGGGTTACACTGAAGCTTTCTTT. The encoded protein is CASGGQGYTEAFF.

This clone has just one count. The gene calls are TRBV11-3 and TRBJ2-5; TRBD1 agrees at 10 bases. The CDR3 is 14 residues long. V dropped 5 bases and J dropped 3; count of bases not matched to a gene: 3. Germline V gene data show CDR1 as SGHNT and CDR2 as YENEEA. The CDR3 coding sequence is TGTGCCAGCAGCCCAGGGACAGGGGAAGAGACCCAGTACTTC. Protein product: CASSPGTGEETQYF.

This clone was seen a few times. Here the CDR3 DNA reads TGTGCCAGCAGCCACCGGACTAGAGGGACCGGGGAGCTGTTTTTT. Encoded protein: CASSHRTRGTGELFF. This sequence joins TRBV7-2 and TRBJ2-2, with 7 positions matching TRBD2. V trimming: 5 bases; J trimming: 5 bases; junction bases outside the gene matches: 8. Germline-derived CDR1 and CDR2 are SGHTA and FQGNSA. The CDR3 has 15 residues.

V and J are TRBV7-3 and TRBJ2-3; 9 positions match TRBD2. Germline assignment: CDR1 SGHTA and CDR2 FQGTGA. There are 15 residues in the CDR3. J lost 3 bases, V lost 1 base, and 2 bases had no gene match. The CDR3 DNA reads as TGTGCCAGCAGCTTAAATGCGGGGGGGACAGATACGCAGTATTTT. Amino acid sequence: CASSLNAGGTDTQYF.

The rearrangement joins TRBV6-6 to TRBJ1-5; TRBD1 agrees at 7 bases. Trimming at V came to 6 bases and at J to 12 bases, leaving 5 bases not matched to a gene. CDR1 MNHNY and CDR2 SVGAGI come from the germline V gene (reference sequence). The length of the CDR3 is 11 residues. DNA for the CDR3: TGTGCCAGCAGCCAGGGGGAGGACCAGCATTTT. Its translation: CASSQGEDQHF.

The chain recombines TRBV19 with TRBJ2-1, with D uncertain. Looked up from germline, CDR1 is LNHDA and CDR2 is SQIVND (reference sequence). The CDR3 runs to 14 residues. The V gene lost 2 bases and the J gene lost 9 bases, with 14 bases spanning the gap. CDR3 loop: CASSIHREVSEQFF. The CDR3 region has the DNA TGTGCCAGTAGTATACATCGAGAAGTGAGTGAGCAGTTCTTC.

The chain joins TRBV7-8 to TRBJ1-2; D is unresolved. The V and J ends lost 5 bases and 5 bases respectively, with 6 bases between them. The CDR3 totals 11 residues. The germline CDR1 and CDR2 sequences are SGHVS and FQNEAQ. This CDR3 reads CASSPTYGYTF. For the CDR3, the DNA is TGTGCCAGCAGCCCAACATATGGCTACACCTTC.

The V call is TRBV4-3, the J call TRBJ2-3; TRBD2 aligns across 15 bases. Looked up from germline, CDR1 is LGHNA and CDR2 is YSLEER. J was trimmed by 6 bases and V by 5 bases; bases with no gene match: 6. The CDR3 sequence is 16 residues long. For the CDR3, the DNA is TGCGCCAGCAGCTCCGGGACTAGCGGGAGGCACGATACGCAGTATTTT. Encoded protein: CASSSGTSGRHDTQYF.

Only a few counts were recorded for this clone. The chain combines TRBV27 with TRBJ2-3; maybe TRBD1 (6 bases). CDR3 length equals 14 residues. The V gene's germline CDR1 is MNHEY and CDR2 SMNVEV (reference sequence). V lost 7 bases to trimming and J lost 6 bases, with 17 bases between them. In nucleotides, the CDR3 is TGTGCCAGCACCTCGGGACACCCGGCGGATACGCAGTATTTT. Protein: CASTSGHPADTQYF.

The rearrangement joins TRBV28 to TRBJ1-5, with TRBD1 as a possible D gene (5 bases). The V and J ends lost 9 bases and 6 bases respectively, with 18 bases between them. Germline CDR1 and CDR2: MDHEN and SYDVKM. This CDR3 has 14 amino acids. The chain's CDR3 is CASSTGESGQPQHF. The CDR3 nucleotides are TGTGCCAGTTCGACGGGGGAGTCCGGTCAGCCCCAGCATTTT.

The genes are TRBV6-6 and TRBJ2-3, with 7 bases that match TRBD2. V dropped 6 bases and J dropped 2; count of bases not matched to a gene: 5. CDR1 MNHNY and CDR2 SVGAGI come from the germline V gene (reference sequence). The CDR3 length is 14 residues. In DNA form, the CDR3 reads TGTGCCAGCAGCGGGACTACCATCACAGATACGCAGTATTTT. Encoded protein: CASSGTTITDTQYF.

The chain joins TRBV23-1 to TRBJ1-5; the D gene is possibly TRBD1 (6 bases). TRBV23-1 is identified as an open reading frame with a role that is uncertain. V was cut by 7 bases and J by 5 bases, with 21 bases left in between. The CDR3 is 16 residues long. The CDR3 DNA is TGCGCCAGCACCCTCCGAGGCCAGGGGAGCGATCAGCCCCAGCATTTT. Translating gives CASTLRGQGSDQPQHF.

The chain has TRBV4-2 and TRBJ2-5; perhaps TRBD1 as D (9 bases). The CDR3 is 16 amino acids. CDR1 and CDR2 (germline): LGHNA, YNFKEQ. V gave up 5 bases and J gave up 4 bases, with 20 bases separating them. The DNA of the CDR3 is TGTGCCAGCAGCACTCGGACAGGGGCGGGGGGAGAGACCCAGTACTTC. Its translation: CASSTRTGAGGETQYF.